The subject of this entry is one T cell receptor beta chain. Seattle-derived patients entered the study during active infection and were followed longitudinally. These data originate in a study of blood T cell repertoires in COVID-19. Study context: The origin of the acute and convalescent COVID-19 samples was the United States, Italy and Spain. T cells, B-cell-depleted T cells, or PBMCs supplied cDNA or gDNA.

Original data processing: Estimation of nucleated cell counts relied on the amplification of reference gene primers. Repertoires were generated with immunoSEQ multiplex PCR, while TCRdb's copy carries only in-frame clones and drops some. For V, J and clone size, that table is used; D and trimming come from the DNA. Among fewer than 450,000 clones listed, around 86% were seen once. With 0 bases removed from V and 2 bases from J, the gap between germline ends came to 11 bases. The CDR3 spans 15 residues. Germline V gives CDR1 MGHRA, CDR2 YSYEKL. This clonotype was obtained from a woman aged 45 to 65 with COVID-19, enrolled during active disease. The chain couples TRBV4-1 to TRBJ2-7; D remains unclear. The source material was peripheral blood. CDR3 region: CASSQEGTGTYEQYF. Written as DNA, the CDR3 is TGCGCCAGCAGCCAAGAAGGTACGGGTACCTACGAGCAGTACTTC.